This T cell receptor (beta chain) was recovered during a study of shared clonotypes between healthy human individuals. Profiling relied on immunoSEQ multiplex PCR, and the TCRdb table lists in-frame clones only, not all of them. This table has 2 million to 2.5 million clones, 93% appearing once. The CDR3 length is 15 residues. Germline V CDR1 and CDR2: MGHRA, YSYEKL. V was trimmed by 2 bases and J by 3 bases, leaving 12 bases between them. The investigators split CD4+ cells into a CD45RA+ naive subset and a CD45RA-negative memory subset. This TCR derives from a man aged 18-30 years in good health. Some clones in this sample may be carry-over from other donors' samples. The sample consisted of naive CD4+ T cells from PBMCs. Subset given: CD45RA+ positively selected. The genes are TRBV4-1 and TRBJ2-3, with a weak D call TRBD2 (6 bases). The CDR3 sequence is CASSQMEGRTDTQYF. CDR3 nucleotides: TGCGCCAGCAGCCAAATGGAGGGGAGGACAGATACGCAGTATTTT.